Listed here are 18 T cell receptor beta chains from one sample, sequenced in a study of PD-1 blockade in classical Hodgkin lymphoma. This table comes from immunoSEQ multiplex PCR, and its TCRdb copy is limited to in-frame clones, with some not included. The data show some 30,000 clones, with roughly 70% seen just once and about 16% held by the top ten. All the patients suffered relapse after autologous stem cell transplantation, and brentuximab vedotin exposure differed. The sequences come from peripheral blood mononuclear cells (PBMCs), collected before the second cycle of nivolumab. These TCRs come from a human donor with classical Hodgkin lymphoma.

This chain connects TRBV18 to TRBJ1-5; no firm D call. Trimming cost V 1 base and J 0 bases, with 13 bases left between them. Germline values: CDR1 KGHSH, CDR2 LQKENI. The CDR3 has 17 residues. The CDR3 DNA follows: TGTGCCAGCTCACCACGAAGCAGTTCAGATAGCAATCAGCCCCAGCATTTT. The encoded protein is CASSPRSSSDSNQPQHF.

This chain connects TRBV6-1 to TRBJ2-2; TRBD1 matches at 7 bases. CDR3 length: 18 residues. After removal of 3 bases from V and 2 bases from J, the junction contained 12 bases not matched to a gene. The germline V gene encodes CDR1 MNHNS and CDR2 SASEGT. CDR3 residues: CASSDNRDSGFNTGELFF. CDR3 sequence (DNA): TGTGCCAGCAGTGACAACCGGGACAGCGGATTTAACACCGGGGAGCTGTTTTTT.

CDR3 nucleotides: TGTGCCAGCAGTTACGAGGAATTTGGAAACACCATATATTTT. It is translated as CASSYEEFGNTIYF. V usage is TRBV6-5 and J usage is TRBJ1-3; D unresolved. Trimming took off 2 bases at V and 3 bases at J, with 8 bases between the two ends. The length of the CDR3 is 14 residues. Germline assignment: CDR1 MNHEY and CDR2 SVGAGI.

CDR3 amino acids: CASSIRSGEETQYF. The DNA for the CDR3 is TGTGCCAGTAGTATTAGGTCGGGGGAAGAGACCCAGTACTTC. This chain links TRBV19 with TRBJ2-5; possible D gene TRBD2, 6 bases. The CDR3 is 14 amino acids. Per the germline V gene, CDR1 is LNHDA and CDR2 is SQIVND (reference sequence). V lost 3 bases to trimming and J lost 3 bases, with 11 bases between them.

V is TRBV14 and J is TRBJ2-7, with a weak D call TRBD1 (6 bases). Germline-derived CDR1 and CDR2 are SGHDN and FVKESK. The CDR3 extends over 13 amino acids. Trimming took off 4 bases at V and 3 bases at J, with 10 bases between the two ends. The CDR3 DNA sequence: TGTGCCAGCAGCCCGACAGGTGACTACGAGCAGTACTTC. Protein product: CASSPTGDYEQYF.

There are a few counts of this clone. J is TRBJ2-1 and V is TRBV11-2, with D unclear. CDR1 is SGHAT and CDR2 is FQNNGV in the germline V gene. The CDR3 contains 15 residues. The V and J ends lost 0 bases and 4 bases respectively, with 10 bases between them. The CDR3 DNA reads TGTGCCAGCAGCTTAGACGCGGTCTCTTACAATGAGCAGTTCTTC. It codes for CASSLDAVSYNEQFF. The variable domain in full, with the rest retrieved from reference TRBV11-2 and TRBJ2-1, is EAGVAQSPRYKIIEKRQSVAFWCNPISGHATLYWYQQILGQGPKLLIQFQNNGVVDDSQLPKDRFSAERLKGVDSTLKIQPAKLEDSAVYLCASSLDAVSYNEQFFGPGTRLTVL.

The J gene is TRBJ1-5, the V gene TRBV6-1, with D possibly being TRBD1 (5 bases). The V end lost 0 bases, the J end lost 3 bases, and 9 bases lay between the germline ends. There are 15 residues in the CDR3. CDR1 and CDR2 (germline): MNHNS, SASEGT. The CDR3, as DNA: TGTGCCAGCAGTGAAGCGTGGGGGATCAATCAGCCCCAGCATTTT. This sequence encodes CASSEAWGINQPQHF.

This chain connects TRBV10-3 to TRBJ2-7; 8 bases fit TRBD1. V lost 3 bases, J lost 13 bases, and 8 bases stayed unmatched. The CDR3 is 12 residues long. Per germline, CDR1 ENHRY and CDR2 SYGVKD. The CDR3 DNA sequence: TGTGCCATCAGTGACGGACAGGGTATTGGATACGTC. Amino acids: CAISDGQGIGYV.

Comments on this clone: Within the sample, other DNA sequences also encode this same CDR3. The chain combines TRBV28 with TRBJ2-3, with D maybe TRBD2 (6 bases). V gave up 3 bases and J gave up 1 base, with 8 bases separating them. Germline CDR1 reads MDHEN; CDR2 reads SYDVKM. The CDR3 contains 14 residues. CDR3 nucleotides: TGTGCCAGCAGTTTCGTAGCGGGCACAGATACGCAGTATTTT. As protein: CASSFVAGTDTQYF.

V usage is TRBV5-1 and J usage is TRBJ2-3; TRBD2 aligns across 11 bases. Per the germline V gene, CDR1 is SGHRS and CDR2 is YFSETQ. The ends lost 2 bases at V and 4 bases at J; junction bases unmatched: 0. This CDR3 comprises 14 residues. The CDR3 sequence is CASSFSGGADTQYF. The CDR3 DNA reads TGCGCCAGCAGCTTTAGCGGGGGGGCAGATACGCAGTATTTT.

This chain joins TRBV6-6 and TRBJ1-2; D is unresolved. Germline lookup yields CDR1 MNHNY and CDR2 SVGAGI (reference sequence). The V and J ends lost 1 base and 2 bases respectively, with 8 bases between them. The CDR3 spans 14 residues. CDR3 DNA sequence: TGTGCCAGCAGTTACTTTTCGGGAAACTATGGCTACACCTTC. Its protein product is CASSYFSGNYGYTF.

The chain employs TRBV7-6 and TRBJ2-5, with a possible D match to TRBD1 (5 bases). TRBJ2-7 explains the end of the DNA better; the J call may be wrong. The CDR3 runs 14 residues. CDR1 and CDR2 from the germline V gene are SGHVS and FNYEAQ. The CDR3 coding sequence is TGTGCCAGCAGCGCCGTCCAGGGCTCCTACGAGCAGTACTTC. Amino acids: CASSAVQGSYEQYF.

The rearrangement joins TRBV7-2 to TRBJ2-2; 10 bases fit TRBD2. This CDR3 has 16 residues. The junction had 9 bases not matched to a gene; V was cut back by 7 bases and J by 4 bases. CDR1 is SGHTA and CDR2 is FQGNSA in the germline V gene. The CDR3 loop is CASIRTSGAGTGELFF. As DNA, the CDR3 is TGTGCCAGCATCCGCACTAGCGGGGCTGGCACCGGGGAGCTGTTTTTT.

The genes are TRBV11-2 and TRBJ2-1; D possibly corresponds to TRBD1 (6 bases). V lost 3 bases and J lost 9, with 12 bases in between. The CDR3 loop spans 13 amino acids. The germline V gene has CDR1 SGHAT and CDR2 FQNNGV. CDR3 DNA: TGTGCCAGCAGCTTTTGGGGGCGCATTGAGCAGTTCTTC. It codes for CASSFWGRIEQFF.

The chain joins TRBV28 to TRBJ1-1, with unresolved D. The CDR3 consists of 11 residues. The V end was cut by 10 bases, the J end by 6 bases, with 12 bases between. The germline CDR1 and CDR2 sequences are MDHEN and SYDVKM. CDR3 sequence: CATEPVAEAFF. CDR3 nucleotide sequence: TGTGCCACTGAACCTGTGGCTGAAGCTTTCTTT. The entire variable domain, with the rest obtained from reference TRBV28 and TRBJ1-1, is as follows: DVKVTQSSRYLVKRTGEKVFLECVQDMDHENMFWYRQDPGLGLRLIYFSYDVKMKEKGDIPEGYSVSREKKERFSLILESASTNQTSMYLCATEPVAEAFFGQGTRLTVV.

This chain uses TRBV18 with TRBJ1-4, with 8 nucleotides matching TRBD1. Germline loops: CDR1 KGHSH, CDR2 LQKENI. Trimming at V came to 10 bases and at J to 5 bases, leaving 15 bases not matched to a gene. The CDR3 contains 16 residues. CDR3 coding DNA: TGTGCCACCGGAACCGACCGGGACAGGATAAATGAAAAACTGTTTTTT. It is translated as CATGTDRDRINEKLFF.

This chain uses TRBV11-3 with TRBJ2-5; 8 nucleotides align to TRBD2. CDR3 length: 16 residues. J gave up 9 bases and V 1 base, and 13 bases lay outside the gene matches. Germline lookup yields CDR1 SGHNT and CDR2 YENEEA. The CDR3 loop reads CASSLAGGGPREAQYF. The CDR3 region has the DNA TGTGCCAGCAGCTTAGCTGGCGGGGGGCCCAGGGAGGCCCAGTACTTC.

The V gene is TRBV7-2, the J gene TRBJ1-2, with no clear D. The CDR3 contains 13 residues. V shed 2 bases and J shed 4 bases, with 8 bases lying between them. Germline V lookup: CDR1 SGHTA, CDR2 FQGNSA. For the CDR3, the DNA is TGTGCCAGCAGCTTAAACGGAGGCTATGGCTACACCTTC. As protein: CASSLNGGYGYTF.